The 9 T cell receptor beta chains in this list originate from one sample, sequenced in a study of neoadjuvant nivolumab and ipilimumab in lung cancer. Clones were sequenced by immunoSEQ multiplex PCR, and TCRdb holds only the in-frame ones, with some missing. The top ten hold 3.1% of the sample, which has roughly 5,200 clones, roughly 91% seen once. Sequencing was performed on blood, taken after neoadjuvant nivolumab, alone or with ipilimumab, at or shortly before surgery. Every receptor here comes from an adult with non-small cell lung cancer. Some clones in this sample may be carry-over from other donors' samples.

The CDR3 here is CASSLFDRGETQYF. In DNA, the CDR3 is TGTGCCAGCAGCTTATTTGACAGGGGTGAGACCCAGTACTTC. The rearrangement joins TRBV7-6 to TRBJ2-5; 8 bases agree with TRBD1. The germline V gene encodes CDR1 SGHVS and CDR2 FNYEAQ. This CDR3 spans 14 amino acids. The J segment lost 5 bases and the V segment lost 2 bases, leaving 4 bases of the junction unmatched.

This sequence joins TRBV6-1 and TRBJ2-7, with D possibly being TRBD1 (5 bases). Between the trimmed V and J ends, which lost 6 bases and 5 bases, there was a span of 20 bases. The length of the CDR3 is 15 residues. In germline, CDR1 is MNHNS, CDR2 SASEGT. The DNA of the CDR3 is TGTGCCAGCAGGGAAATCCGGCAGGGAAGGGACGAGCAGTACTTC. This gives the protein CASREIRQGRDEQYF.

The gene calls are TRBV14 and TRBJ1-4; D perhaps matches TRBD1 (5 bases). The CDR3 consists of 13 residues. The germline V and J ends were trimmed by 4 bases and 8 bases, with 11 bases remaining between them. Germline V gene data show CDR1 as SGHDN and CDR2 as FVKESK. DNA for the CDR3: TGTGCCAGCAGCCCGCCTGGGGACGAAAAACTGTTTTTT. The encoded protein is CASSPPGDEKLFF.

The rearrangement joins TRBV4-1 to TRBJ2-2; D ambiguous. The CDR3 is 14 residues long. Trimming removed 2 bases at V and 2 bases at J, with 6 bases between. Germline-derived CDR1 and CDR2 are MGHRA and YSYEKL. As DNA, the CDR3 is TGCGCCAGCAGCCAAATCTCCAACACCGGGGAGCTGTTTTTT. Translation gives CASSQISNTGELFF.

The chain joins TRBV5-4 to TRBJ2-5; weak D call: TRBD2 (5 bases). The CDR3 has 14 amino acids. CDR1 SGHNT and CDR2 YYREEE come from the germline V gene (reference sequence). V was cut by 6 bases and J by 5 bases, with 17 bases left in between. CDR3 DNA sequence: TGTGCCAGCACACTTCCGGGATTGGGGGAGACCCAGTACTTC. It codes for CASTLPGLGETQYF.

The V call is TRBV5-5, the J call TRBJ2-1; 7 bases map to TRBD2. In germline, CDR1 is SGHKS, CDR2 YYEKEE (reference sequence). The CDR3 is 16 residues long. Trimming took 0 bases from V and 4 from J; bases not matched to a gene: 7. The CDR3: CASSLAGAGAYNEQFF. CDR3 sequence (DNA): TGTGCCAGCAGCTTGGCCGGGGCGGGAGCTTACAATGAGCAGTTCTTC.

V gene TRBV4-1 combines with J gene TRBJ2-5, with D tentatively TRBD1 (5 bases). Germline CDR1 and CDR2: MGHRA and YSYEKL. This CDR3 has 14 residues. Trimming shortened V by 0 bases and J by 1 base, and 6 bases separated the two germline ends. CDR3 nucleotides: TGCGCCAGCAGCCAAGAACAGGTCCAAGAGACCCAGTACTTC. Its protein is CASSQEQVQETQYF.

The V gene is TRBV5-1, the J gene TRBJ1-5; TRBD1 matches at 9 bases. V shed 2 bases and J 5 bases; nucleotides not matched to a gene: 5. This CDR3 spans 15 amino acids. The germline CDR1 and CDR2 sequences are SGHRS and YFSETQ. The CDR3 loop reads CASSFGTGIHQPQHF. For the CDR3, the DNA is TGCGCCAGCAGCTTCGGGACAGGGATCCATCAGCCCCAGCATTTT. The entire variable domain, with the rest obtained from reference TRBV5-1 and TRBJ1-5, is as follows: KAGVTQTPRYLIKTRGQQVTLSCSPISGHRSVSWYQQTPGQGLQFLFEYFSETQRNKGNFPGRFSGRQFSNSRSEMNVSTLELGDSALYLCASSFGTGIHQPQHFGDGTRLSIL.

The chain couples TRBV6-5 to TRBJ1-1; 7 positions agree with TRBD1. CDR3 length: 14 residues. V shed 5 bases, J shed 4 bases, and the junction held 7 bases outside the gene matches. CDR1 and CDR2 (germline): MNHEY, SVGAGI. In nucleotides, the CDR3 is TGTGCCAGCAGTCCGACAAACAGGGGCACTGAAGCTTTCTTT. It is translated as CASSPTNRGTEAFF.